The rows below give T cell receptor beta chains drawn from one sample of a study of shared clonotypes between healthy human individuals. Assay: immunoSEQ multiplex PCR; the TCRdb copy retains only in-frame clones and omits some. The sample lists some 580,000 clones; about 98% were seen once. Sequenced: naive CD8+ T cells sorted from blood. All receptors come from a man under 40 in good health. The CDR3 runs from the conserved cysteine through the conserved F or W. Each record gives: D gene, V gene, CDR3 length, clone size, J gene, CDR3 DNA, CDR3 protein. A D gene is named only where the DNA matches it firmly. Size is stated for part of the rows, as once, few or many counts, or as a class when the clone is expanded.

-,TRBV27,13,once,TRBJ2-7,TGTGCCAGCAGTTTGGCTGACAGTTACGAGCAGTACTTC,CASSLADSYEQYF
TRBD2,TRBV5-1,15,-,TRBJ2-1,TGCGCCAGCAGCCCCGCCGTAGCGGGAGGGCCTGAGCAGTTCTTC,CASSPAVAGGPEQFF
-,TRBV7-9,17,-,TRBJ1-2,TGTGCCAGCAGGACAATCCGGGACACAAAAGAGGGCTATGGCTACACCTTC,CASRTIRDTKEGYGYTF
TRBD1,TRBV18,15,-,TRBJ1-2,TGTGCCACTCCAGGGGAGGGACAGAACAACTATGGCTACACCTTC,CATPGEGQNNYGYTF
-,TRBV11-2,14,-,TRBJ2-5,TGTGCCAGCAGCCCTAGTCTGGGCACGGAGACCCAGTACTTC,CASSPSLGTETQYF
-,TRBV28,16,-,TRBJ2-3,TGTGCCAGCAGTCCCGGACAGTCGAGGCACACAGATACGCAGTATTTT,CASSPGQSRHTDTQYF
-,TRBV19,12,-,TRBJ2-2,TGTGCCAGTAGTTACGGTTCCGGGGAGCTGTTTTTT,CASSYGSGELFF
TRBD2,TRBV9,15,once,TRBJ2-5,TGTGCCAGCAGCCTTGGACTAGCGGGAGATGAGACCCAGTACTTC,CASSLGLAGDETQYF
TRBD1,TRBV4-1,15,once,TRBJ1-5,TGCGCCAGCAGCCAAGAAGAGGGGGCCAATCAGCCCCAGCATTTT,CASSQEEGANQPQHF
-,TRBV5-4,12,-,TRBJ2-1,TGTGCCAGCAGCTGGGGGCGGAATGAGCAGTTCTTC,CASSWGRNEQFF
-,TRBV27,16,once,TRBJ2-7,TGTGCCAGCAGACCATCCCTGGGGGGCGGCGCCTACGAGCAGTACTTC,CASRPSLGGGAYEQYF
-,TRBV4-3,16,-,TRBJ1-1,TGCGCCAGCAGCCTCAGAGGGTTCGGACTAAACACTGAAGCTTTCTTT,CASSLRGFGLNTEAFF
-,TRBV13,13,-,TRBJ2-7,TGTGCCAGCAGCAATTCAGGATCCTACGAGCAGTACTTC,CASSNSGSYEQYF
TRBD2,TRBV7-9,18,-,TRBJ2-1,TGTGCCAGCAGCTTACTAGCCGGTAGCGGGCGTTCCTACAATGAGCAGTTCTTC,CASSLLAGSGRSYNEQFF
-,TRBV9,15,once,TRBJ1-5,TGTGCCAGCAGCGACTCTGGGGGGCCGGATCAGCCCCAGCATTTT,CASSDSGGPDQPQHF
-,TRBV2,17,once,TRBJ2-3,TGTGCCAGCAGGGACCATTTTGGGCGCACTAGCACAGATACGCAGTATTTT,CASRDHFGRTSTDTQYF
-,TRBV6-6,11,-,TRBJ2-1,TGTGCCAGCAGTTCTGGAAATGAGCAGTTCTTC,CASSSGNEQFF
-,TRBV6-1,13,-,TRBJ1-2,TGTGCCAGCAGTGGGGTCGCTAATGATGGCTACACCTTC,CASSGVANDGYTF
TRBD2,TRBV9,19,once,TRBJ2-1,TGTGCCAGCAGCGTAGTGGGACTAGCGGGACCAAACCCTACCAATGAGCAGTTCTTC,CASSVVGLAGPNPTNEQFF
TRBD1,TRBV10-3,16,-,TRBJ1-5,TGTGCCATCAGTGAATCGGGACAGGGGGTTAATCAGCCCCAGCATTTT,CAISESGQGVNQPQHF
TRBD1,TRBV18,19,-,TRBJ2-1,TGTGCCAGCTCATCACCATCTCTCGCCGGGACAGGGGTCTACAATGAGCAGTTCTTC,CASSSPSLAGTGVYNEQFF
-,TRBV14,15,-,TRBJ2-7,TGTGCCAGCAGCCAAGAGGCCCAAACGACGTACGAGCAGTACTTC,CASSQEAQTTYEQYF
-,TRBV11-3,16,-,TRBJ2-1,TGTGCCAGCAGCCCGCGGGACAGCAGCTCCTACAATGAGCAGTTCTTC,CASSPRDSSSYNEQFF
-,TRBV5-1,13,-,TRBJ1-1,TGCGCCAGCAGCTCAGGGGTGAACACTGAAGCTTTCTTT,CASSSGVNTEAFF
TRBD1,TRBV7-9,15,-,TRBJ2-7,TGTGCCAGCAGCTTAGAAGGGACAGGGTCGGGGCCGCAGTACTTC,CASSLEGTGSGPQYF
TRBD2,TRBV7-9,12,-,TRBJ2-7,TGTGCCAGCACGGGGGAGGGATACGAGCAGTACTTC,CASTGEGYEQYF
TRBD1,TRBV28,14,-,TRBJ2-7,TGTGCCAGCAGTTTGCGAGACAGGGTAGGGGAGCAGTACTTC,CASSLRDRVGEQYF
TRBD1,TRBV7-6,14,-,TRBJ1-1,TGTGCCAGCAGCGCTGGGACAGGGAACACTGAAGCTTTCTTT,CASSAGTGNTEAFF
-,TRBV5-5,15,-,TRBJ2-7,TGTGCCAGCAGCTTCCGGGACACAAATAGCTACGAGCAGTACTTC,CASSFRDTNSYEQYF
-,TRBV29-1,14,-,TRBJ2-1,TGCAGCGTTGACGGTAGCGGAGTCTACAATGAGCAGTTCTTC,CSVDGSGVYNEQFF
TRBD2,TRBV5-1,12,once,TRBJ2-1,TGCGCCAGTCGACTAGCGGACAATGAGCAGTTCTTC,CASRLADNEQFF
TRBD1,TRBV5-4,14,-,TRBJ1-3,TGTGCCAGCAGCTTAGGGACAGCCGGAAACACCATATATTTT,CASSLGTAGNTIYF
-,TRBV7-2,15,-,TRBJ2-3,TGTGCCAGCAGCTTATGGGGCGGGCCCACAGATACGCAGTATTTT,CASSLWGGPTDTQYF